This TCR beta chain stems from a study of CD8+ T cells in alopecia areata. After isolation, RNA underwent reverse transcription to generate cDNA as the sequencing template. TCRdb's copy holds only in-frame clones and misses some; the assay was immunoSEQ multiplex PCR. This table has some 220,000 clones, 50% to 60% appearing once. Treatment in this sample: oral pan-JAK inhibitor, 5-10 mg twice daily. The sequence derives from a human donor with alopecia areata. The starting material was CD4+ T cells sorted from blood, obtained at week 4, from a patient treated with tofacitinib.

The CDR3 loop is CASSWTSGGNEQFF. The CDR3 nucleotides are TGTGCCAGCAGCTGGACTAGCGGGGGCAATGAGCAGTTCTTC. The rearrangement uses TRBV5-6 and TRBJ2-1; 13 bases align to TRBD2. Trimming took 3 bases from V and 6 from J; bases not matched to a gene: 0. Germline assignment: CDR1 SGHDT and CDR2 YYEEEE. The CDR3 extends over 14 amino acids.